Listed below are T cell receptor beta chains from one sample, sequenced in a study of T-cell reconstitution after alpha-beta-depleted transplantation in children. One entry per CDR3 protein results from TCRdb running MiXCR on the PCR reads. The profile covers 190,000 or so distinct CDR3 sequences, with 6.3% appearing a single time and just over 4.5% taken by the ten largest. Sequenced material: PBMCs, taken before TCRalphabeta/CD19-depleted stem cell transplant. Source of these receptors: a girl under three years old with combined immunodeficiency, due to receive a stem cell transplant. Each CDR3 is given with its conserved first and last residue. A D gene is named only where the DNA matches it firmly. The size entry is marked missing in some rows and otherwise reads once, few, many or a size class.

>TRBV9|many|NA|TRBJ1-1
CASSVGGAGTEAFF
TGTGCCAGCAGCGTAGGGGGGGCAGGCACTGAAGCTTTCTTT
>TRBV28|few|NA|TRBJ2-7
CASRTGRDSYEQYF
TGTGCCAGCAGGACGGGGCGAGACTCCTACGAGCAGTACTTC
>TRBV30|many|TRBD2|TRBJ2-5
CAWSRLSSGAYQETQYF
TGTGCCTGGAGCCGGCTGTCTAGCGGAGCGTACCAAGAGACCCAGTACTTC
>TRBV24-1|many|NA|TRBJ2-1
CATSDTTSLAYNEQFF
TGTGCCACCAGTGATACTACTAGCCTGGCCTACAATGAGCAGTTCTTC
>TRBV29-1|many|TRBD1|TRBJ2-7
CSVEVARRTGAYYEQYF
TGCAGCGTTGAAGTGGCTAGGAGGACAGGGGCTTACTACGAGCAGTACTTC
>TRBV4-3|many|TRBD2|TRBJ2-7
CASSPDGASGSSYEQYF
TGCGCCAGCAGCCCCGACGGTGCTAGCGGGAGCTCCTACGAGCAGTACTTC
>TRBV29-1|many|TRBD2|TRBJ2-7
CSVEDSGSYEQYF
TGCAGCGTCGAGGATAGCGGGAGCTACGAGCAGTACTTC
>TRBV3-1|many|TRBD2|TRBJ2-1
CASSPGLGSGNEQFF
TGTGCCAGCAGCCCAGGACTAGGTTCGGGCAATGAGCAGTTCTTC
>TRBV12-3/TRBV12-4|many|NA|TRBJ1-1
CASRKGPGPSPRTEAFF
TGTGCCAGCAGAAAGGGTCCAGGGCCGTCGCCGCGAACTGAAGCTTTCTTT
>TRBV21-1|many|NA|TRBJ2-5
CARSEPGPMTLETQYF
TGTGCCAGAAGCGAGCCCGGCCCGATGACGCTAGAGACCCAGTACTTC
>TRBV7-2|many|NA|TRBJ1-1
CASLIGVDTEAFF
TGTGCCAGCCTAATCGGCGTAGACACTGAAGCTTTCTTT
>TRBV19|NA|NA|TRBJ2-5
CASSILVHQETQYF
TGTGCCAGTAGTATTCTAGTCCACCAAGAGACCCAGTACTTC
>TRBV19|many|TRBD2|TRBJ2-1
CATSSGRAGNEQFF
TGTGCCACTTCTAGCGGGAGGGCCGGCAATGAGCAGTTCTTC
>TRBV14|many|TRBD2|TRBJ2-1
CASSQATLAGVGEQFF
TGTGCCAGCAGCCAAGCCACCCTAGCGGGAGTCGGGGAGCAGTTCTTC
>TRBV28|many|TRBD2|TRBJ2-1
CASSLGREWYNEQFF
TGTGCCAGCAGTTTAGGGCGGGAGTGGTACAATGAGCAGTTCTTC
>TRBV9|many|NA|TRBJ2-5
CASSEDRRETQYF
TGTGCCAGCAGCGAAGACAGAAGGGAGACCCAGTACTTC
>TRBV18|few|TRBD1|TRBJ2-7
CASSPRTGMGTYEQYF
TGTGCCAGCTCACCACGGACAGGTATGGGAACCTACGAGCAGTACTTC
>TRBV9|many|TRBD2|TRBJ2-3
CASRRTSGGTDTQYF
TGTGCCAGCAGAAGGACTAGCGGGGGCACAGATACGCAGTATTTT
>TRBV7-2|many|TRBD2|TRBJ2-3
CASSPLSSGATDTQYF
TGTGCCAGCAGCCCTCTATCTAGCGGGGCCACAGATACGCAGTATTTT
>TRBV5-1|many|TRBD2|TRBJ2-1
CASSPTSGASRSYNEQFF
TGCGCCAGCAGCCCGACTAGCGGGGCCTCCCGCTCCTACAATGAGCAGTTCTTC
>TRBV5-6|many|NA|TRBJ2-5
CASSFDHRGVETQYF
TGTGCCAGCAGCTTCGATCACCGGGGAGTGGAGACCCAGTACTTC
>TRBV20-1|many|NA|TRBJ1-5
CSASNQPQHF
TGCAGTGCTAGTAATCAGCCCCAGCATTTT
>TRBV9|few|TRBD2|TRBJ2-1
CASSVGLAGDYNEQFF
TGTGCCAGCAGCGTGGGGCTAGCGGGGGATTACAATGAGCAGTTCTTC
>TRBV6-2/TRBV6-3|many|NA|TRBJ2-7
CASSYINSYEQYF
TGTGCCAGCAGTTATATTAACAGCTACGAGCAGTACTTC
>TRBV29-1|many|NA|TRBJ2-1
CSVGGGPGSSYNEQFF
TGCAGCGTTGGGGGGGGCCCGGGCTCATCCTACAATGAGCAGTTCTTC
>TRBV6-2/TRBV6-3|many|NA|TRBJ2-1
CATLSPSSYNEQFF
TGTGCCACCCTTAGCCCTAGCTCCTACAATGAGCAGTTCTTC
>TRBV29-1|many|NA|TRBJ1-2
CSVRERGFYGYTF
TGCAGCGTGCGGGAGAGGGGGTTCTATGGCTACACCTTC
>TRBV28|many|NA|TRBJ2-1
CASSPQSYPSYNEQFF
TGTGCCAGCAGTCCACAGAGCTATCCCTCCTACAATGAGCAGTTCTTC
>TRBV5-1|many|TRBD1|TRBJ1-1
CASNPGDRENTEAFF
TGCGCCAGCAACCCGGGAGACAGGGAGAACACTGAAGCTTTCTTT
>TRBV24-1|NA|NA|TRBJ2-1
CATSDWGDYNEQFF
TGTGCCACCAGTGATTGGGGGGATTACAATGAGCAGTTCTTC
>TRBV3-1|NA|NA|TRBJ2-7
CASSKDFGEVYEQYF
TGTGCCTCCTCCAAAGACTTCGGGGAGGTGTACGAGCAGTACTTC
>TRBV7-9|many|NA|TRBJ2-1
CASSLGQQYNEQFF
TGTGCCAGCAGCTTGGGACAACAATACAATGAGCAGTTCTTC
>TRBV29-1|many|TRBD2|TRBJ2-2
CSVEVGGAGELFF
TGCAGCGTTGAAGTCGGGGGGGCCGGGGAGCTGTTTTTT
>TRBV4-3|many|NA|TRBJ1-1
CASSPFGTTRDEAFF
TGCGCCAGCAGCCCGTTCGGGACAACCAGAGATGAAGCTTTCTTT
>TRBV29-1|many|TRBD1|TRBJ1-2
CSVDRRTGQGYGYTF
TGCAGCGTTGATCGTAGGACAGGGCAGGGGTATGGCTACACCTTC
>TRBV29-1|medium-sized|NA|TRBJ2-7
CSVEDRQAGTYEQYF
TGCAGCGTTGAAGATCGGCAGGCAGGGACCTACGAGCAGTACTTC
>TRBV2|few|NA|TRBJ2-7
CASSALQGRDGYEQYF
TGTGCCAGCAGTGCCCTTCAGGGGCGGGACGGCTACGAGCAGTACTTC
>TRBV20-1|NA|NA|TRBJ2-7
CSAQENLKDEQYF
TGCAGTGCGCAAGAGAACCTGAAGGACGAGCAGTACTTC
>TRBV4-3|many|NA|TRBJ2-4
CASSQDPGGARDKNIQYF
TGCGCCAGCAGCCAAGATCCGGGTGGGGCAAGGGACAAAAACATTCAGTACTTC
>TRBV13|many|NA|TRBJ2-5
CASSFKGTQYF
TGTGCCAGCAGCTTCAAGGGAACCCAGTACTTC
>TRBV15|few|NA|TRBJ1-4
CATSMAITNEKLFF
TGTGCCACCAGCATGGCGATAACTAATGAAAAACTGTTTTTT
>TRBV4-3|NA|TRBD1|TRBJ1-5
CASSEGAYSNQPQHF
TGCGCCAGCAGCGAGGGGGCCTATAGCAATCAGCCCCAGCATTTT
>TRBV20-1|many|TRBD2|TRBJ2-5
CSASSLLVAGGPQETQYF
TGCAGTGCTAGTAGCTTGCTTGTTGCGGGAGGCCCACAAGAGACCCAGTACTTC
>TRBV6-2/TRBV6-3|NA|TRBD2|TRBJ2-7
CASYEAGASPGYEQYF
TGTGCCAGCTACGAAGCGGGAGCCAGCCCGGGCTACGAGCAGTACTTC
>TRBV7-9|many|TRBD1|TRBJ1-1
CASVSGGITEAFF
TGTGCCAGCGTTTCAGGGGGGATCACTGAAGCTTTCTTT
>TRBV29-1|many|TRBD1|TRBJ2-7
CSFTRGQGINEQYF
TGCAGCTTCACGAGGGGGCAGGGGATAAACGAGCAGTACTTC
>TRBV6-5|many|NA|TRBJ2-4
CASSYEGILNIQYF
TGTGCCAGCAGTTACGAGGGGATCCTAAACATTCAGTACTTC
>TRBV29-1|NA|TRBD1|TRBJ2-2
CSVAQGVGGELFF
TGCAGCGTTGCACAGGGGGTGGGCGGGGAGCTGTTTTTT
>TRBV4-1|many|TRBD2|TRBJ2-7
CASSPNIAGAAYEQYF
TGCGCCAGCAGCCCTAATATAGCGGGAGCGGCCTACGAGCAGTACTTC
>TRBV18|few|NA|TRBJ2-1
CASSSIERNEQFF
TGTGCCAGCTCTTCAATCGAAAGGAATGAGCAGTTCTTC
>TRBV12-3/TRBV12-4|many|NA|TRBJ1-1
CASSFRDGWYTEAFF
TGTGCCAGCAGTTTTAGGGACGGATGGTACACTGAAGCTTTCTTT
>TRBV12-3/TRBV12-4|many|NA|TRBJ1-5
CASSLSFGDQPQHF
TGTGCCAGCAGTTTAAGCTTCGGAGATCAGCCCCAGCATTTT
>TRBV24-1|many|NA|TRBJ1-1
CATAPGSNTEAFF
TGTGCCACCGCACCCGGATCGAACACTGAAGCTTTCTTT
>TRBV5-1|many|TRBD1|TRBJ2-7
CASSHLPGQGPYEQYF
TGCGCCAGCAGTCACCTCCCGGGACAGGGGCCCTACGAGCAGTACTTC
>TRBV7-8|many|NA|TRBJ1-1
CASSLHRVTNTEAFF
TGTGCCAGCAGCCTACACAGGGTAACGAACACTGAAGCTTTCTTT
>TRBV9|NA|TRBD2|TRBJ2-1
CASSVGGTSGSDEQFF
TGTGCCAGCAGCGTAGGAGGGACTAGCGGGAGCGATGAGCAGTTCTTC
>TRBV12-3/TRBV12-4|many|NA|TRBJ2-5
CASSEPGSQETQYF
TGTGCCAGCAGTGAACCGGGGTCCCAAGAGACCCAGTACTTC
>TRBV9|many|NA|TRBJ2-5
CASSVGILGAVGETQYF
TGTGCCAGCAGCGTAGGTATTCTGGGGGCCGTCGGAGAGACCCAGTACTTC
>TRBV28|many|NA|TRBJ1-1
CASSFTGWGTEAFF
TGTGCCAGCAGTTTTACGGGATGGGGCACTGAAGCTTTCTTT